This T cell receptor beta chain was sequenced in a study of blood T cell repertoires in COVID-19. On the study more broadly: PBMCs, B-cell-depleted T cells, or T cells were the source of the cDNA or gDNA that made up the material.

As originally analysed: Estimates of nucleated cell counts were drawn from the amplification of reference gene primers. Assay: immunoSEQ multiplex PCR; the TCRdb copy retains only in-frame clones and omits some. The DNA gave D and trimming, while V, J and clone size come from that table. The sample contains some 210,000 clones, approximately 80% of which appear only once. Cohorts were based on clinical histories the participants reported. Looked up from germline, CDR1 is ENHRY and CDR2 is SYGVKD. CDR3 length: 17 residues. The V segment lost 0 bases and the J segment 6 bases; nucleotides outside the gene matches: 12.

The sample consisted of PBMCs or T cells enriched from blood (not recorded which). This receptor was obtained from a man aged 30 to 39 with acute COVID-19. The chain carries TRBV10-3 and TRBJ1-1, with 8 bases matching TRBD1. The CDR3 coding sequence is TGTGCCATCAGTGAGTCCTTGGGGCCAGGGGGCTTGGCTGAAGCTTTCTTT. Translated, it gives CAISESLGPGGLAEAFF.